These T cell receptor beta chains were read from a single sample in a study of blood T cells in healthy people across ages. One entry per CDR3 protein results from TCRdb running MiXCR on the 5' RACE reads. This sample has around 690,000 distinct CDR3 sequences, with roughly 58% found just once. The source material was blood. These receptors were obtained from a man in his fifties or sixties in good health. CDR3s include the opening cysteine and the closing phenylalanine or tryptophan. The D gene is left open where the match is weak. Not every row has a clone size; where given, it reads once, few, many or a size class.

d_call,v_call,j_call,clone_size,cdr3_nt,cdr3_aa
TRBD2,TRBV10-3,TRBJ2-3,-,TGTGCCATCAGGCTGGGACTAGCGACCACAGATACGCAGTATTTT,CAIRLGLATTDTQYF
TRBD2,TRBV7-8,TRBJ2-2,-,TGTGCCAGCACCGAAGCGGGGGGTGTCACCGGGGAGCTGTTTTTT,CASTEAGGVTGELFF
-,TRBV9,TRBJ2-3,-,TGTGCCAGCAGCCCGCGGAGGGCCTGGGTGGATACGCAGTATTTT,CASSPRRAWVDTQYF
TRBD1,TRBV2,TRBJ1-2,-,TGTGCCAGCAGTGGGACAGGGGCATACGGTAACTATGGCTACACCTTC,CASSGTGAYGNYGYTF
-,TRBV11-2,TRBJ2-1,-,TGTGCCAGCAGCTTTTCAGCGGACATGAACTCCTACAATGAGCAGTTCTTC,CASSFSADMNSYNEQFF
-,TRBV29-1,TRBJ2-5,-,TGCAGCGCTGTAACTTCGGGCAGGGAGACCCAGTACTTC,CSAVTSGRETQYF
TRBD1,TRBV20-1,TRBJ2-1,-,TGCAGTGCTAGGGACCCCGGGACAGGGGTCAATGAGCAGTTCTTC,CSARDPGTGVNEQFF
-,TRBV3-1,TRBJ1-2,-,TGTGCCAGCAGCCAAGTTGGGGGGCGCGGCTACACCTTC,CASSQVGGRGYTF
TRBD2,TRBV6-1,TRBJ2-5,once,TGTGCCAGCAGTCCCCGACTAGCGGGGGATGAGGAGGAAGAGACCCAGTACTTC,CASSPRLAGDEEEETQYF
TRBD1,TRBV5-1,TRBJ1-1,-,TGCGCCAGCAGGTCGGTCCGGGACAGCGTCGCTGTCGCTGAAGCTTTCTTT,CASRSVRDSVAVAEAFF
TRBD1,TRBV27,TRBJ2-5,-,TGTGCCAGCAGTTTAGCCCATGGGACAGGCCAAGAGACCCAGTACTTC,CASSLAHGTGQETQYF
-,TRBV12-3/TRBV12-4,TRBJ1-2,-,TGTGCCAGCAGTGTAGCGGCCCGTGGTTATGGCTACACCTTC,CASSVAARGYGYTF
TRBD1,TRBV5-6,TRBJ1-6,-,TGTGCCAGCACCTTGGGATACAGGGGAACCTCGGGGTCACCCCTCCACTTT,CASTLGYRGTSGSPLHF
-,TRBV6-2/TRBV6-3,TRBJ2-7,-,TGTGCCAGCAGTTATTCCAGCGCCTACGAGCAGTACTTC,CASSYSSAYEQYF
-,TRBV4-1,TRBJ1-4,-,TGCGCCAGCAGCCAAGATGGGCGACGGCTTAATGAAAAACTGTTTTTT,CASSQDGRRLNEKLFF
TRBD2,TRBV12-3/TRBV12-4,TRBJ2-3,-,TGTGCCAGCAGTTTAGCGGGACTAGCGGGGCCAACAGATACGCAGTATTTT,CASSLAGLAGPTDTQYF
TRBD2,TRBV14,TRBJ2-1,-,TGTGCCAGCAGCCAAGATGGTGCGGCGGGGGGGCTTGAGCAGTTCTTC,CASSQDGAAGGLEQFF